These 16 T cell receptor beta chains originate from one sample sequenced in a study of T cell changes during pregnancy in multiple sclerosis. TCRdb's table, derived via immunoSEQ multiplex PCR, lists solely in-frame clones and lacks some. This table holds 60,000 to 75,000 clones, approximately 93% found once. This sample comprised CD8+ T cells from peripheral blood mononuclear cells, obtained in the second trimester of pregnancy. The receptors shown here come from a female donor with multiple sclerosis, enrolled in a pregnancy study.

The table lists this clone with a count of one. The chain carries TRBV29-1 and TRBJ2-3; D is unresolved. The length of the CDR3 is 16 residues. V was trimmed by 2 bases and J by 0 bases, leaving 15 bases between them. Germline CDR1 reads SQVTM; CDR2 reads ANQGSEA. As DNA, the CDR3 is TGCAGCGTTGAAACACGCCTAGAGACTAGCACAGATACGCAGTATTTT. Protein sequence: CSVETRLETSTDTQYF.

The V and J genes are TRBV27 and TRBJ2-7, with TRBD1 matching over 7 bases. Germline V gene sequence: CDR1 MNHEY, CDR2 SMNVEV (reference sequence). The CDR3 spans 15 residues. With 1 base clipped from V and 2 bases from J, the junction kept 5 bases outside the gene matches. The CDR3 coding sequence is TGTGCCAGCAGTTTATATGGGACAGCTACCTACGAGCAGTACTTC. Encoded protein: CASSLYGTATYEQYF.

CDR3: CASRPTSGSADTQYF. CDR3 nucleotides: TGTGCCAGCAGGCCGACTAGCGGGAGTGCAGATACGCAGTATTTT. The chain combines TRBV5-6 with TRBJ2-3; 12 bases fit TRBD2. The CDR3 contains 15 residues. Per germline, CDR1 SGHDT and CDR2 YYEEEE. V lost 5 bases to trimming and J lost 4 bases; unmatched junction nucleotides: 5. The variable domain in full, with the rest retrieved from reference TRBV5-6 and TRBJ2-3, is DAGVTQSPTHLIKTRGQQVTLRCSPKSGHDTVSWYQQALGQGPQFIFQYYEEEERQRGNFPDRFSGHQFPNYSSELNVNALLLGDSALYLCASRPTSGSADTQYFGPGTRLTVL.

This chain connects TRBV19 to TRBJ1-4; D is unresolved. The CDR3 is made up of 13 amino acids. Trimming pared 6 bases from V and 7 bases from J, leaving 12 bases between. Germline V CDR1 and CDR2: LNHDA, SQIVND (reference sequence). CDR3 amino acids: CASSTRLGEKLFF. The CDR3 DNA is TGTGCCAGTAGCACGAGGTTGGGTGAAAAACTGTTTTTT.

V and J are TRBV19 and TRBJ2-7; D unresolved. V lost 5 bases, J lost 4 bases, and 12 bases lay in between. Per the germline V gene, CDR1 is LNHDA and CDR2 is SQIVND (reference sequence). This CDR3 comprises 13 residues. The CDR3 sequence: CASSLAATYEQYF. The DNA for the CDR3 is TGTGCCAGTAGTTTAGCTGCAACTTACGAGCAGTACTTC.

This clone was observed once. This sequence joins TRBV5-6 and TRBJ2-7; tentatively, D is TRBD2 (5 bases). CDR3 length equals 17 residues. V lost 4 bases to trimming and J lost 4 bases, with 24 bases between them. Germline V gives CDR1 SGHDT, CDR2 YYEEEE. The CDR3 sequence is CASSHSSSGERLYEQYF. The CDR3 DNA sequence: TGTGCCAGCAGCCACTCCTCCTCCGGCGAGAGACTATACGAGCAGTACTTC.

This clone came up once. The J gene is TRBJ1-1, the V gene TRBV19, with D perhaps matching TRBD1 (5 bases). Per germline, CDR1 LNHDA and CDR2 SQIVND (reference sequence). The CDR3 is made up of 14 amino acids. V was pared by 1 base and J by 1 base, with 7 bases between. As DNA, the CDR3 is TGTGCCAGTAGTATAGTGGGGGGGAACACTGAAGCTTTCTTT. It is translated as CASSIVGGNTEAFF.

V gene TRBV6-4 combines with J gene TRBJ1-3, with a possible D match to TRBD1 (6 bases). V was cut by 6 bases and J by 0 bases, with 12 bases left in between. From germline, CDR1 is MRHNA and CDR2 SNTAGT. CDR3 length: 15 residues. CDR3 in amino acids: CASRGTKASGNTIYF. The CDR3 nucleotides are TGTGCCAGCAGGGGGACAAAGGCCTCTGGAAACACCATATATTTT.

DNA for the CDR3: TGTGCCAGCAGCGACCGGTTGGGGGGAGGGCTGTTCTTC. Protein sequence: CASSDRLGGGLFF. The chain employs TRBV7-3 and TRBJ2-1; 7 nucleotides line up with TRBD2. The germline V gene has CDR1 SGHTA and CDR2 FQGTGA. The junction had 13 bases not matched to a gene; V was cut back by 5 bases and J by 15 bases. This CDR3 spans 13 amino acids.

This chain links TRBV27 with TRBJ2-7; a weak D match, TRBD1 (5 bases). CDR1 is MNHEY, CDR2 SMNVEV, per germline (reference sequence). V gave up 5 bases and J gave up 2 bases, with 13 bases separating them. This CDR3 comprises 14 residues. The CDR3 reads CASSPTGLAYEQYF. The CDR3 DNA sequence: TGTGCCAGCAGTCCCACAGGTCTTGCCTACGAGCAGTACTTC.

The V call is TRBV27, the J call TRBJ1-1; D is ambiguous. The germline V gene has CDR1 MNHEY and CDR2 SMNVEV (reference sequence). Trimming removed 7 bases from V and 5 bases from J, with 20 bases in between. The CDR3 loop spans 15 amino acids. The CDR3 spells CASTSRPFGGTEAFF. The CDR3, as DNA: TGTGCCAGCACCTCCAGGCCGTTTGGTGGGACTGAAGCTTTCTTT.

This chain connects TRBV27 to TRBJ1-2, with D unclear. The V and J ends lost 8 bases and 8 bases respectively, with 21 bases between them. Germline V lookup: CDR1 MNHEY, CDR2 SMNVEV (reference sequence). This CDR3 comprises 14 residues. This CDR3 reads CASWQRSGVGGYTF. CDR3 coding DNA: TGTGCCAGCTGGCAGAGGAGCGGAGTTGGGGGCTACACCTTC.

The rearrangement links TRBV9 to TRBJ2-1, with a possible D match to TRBD1 (5 bases). V was pared by 0 bases and J by 7 bases, with 11 bases between. Germline CDR1 reads SGDLS; CDR2 reads YYNGEE. The CDR3 loop spans 14 amino acids. The CDR3 DNA reads as TGTGCCAGCAGCGTAGTCCCAGGGATGAATGAGCAGTTCTTC. It encodes CASSVVPGMNEQFF.

V gene TRBV5-1 combines with J gene TRBJ2-1, with TRBD1 matching 7 bases. The V gene end was trimmed by 0 bases and the J gene end by 3 bases; junction bases not matched to a gene: 3. Per germline, CDR1 SGHRS and CDR2 YFSETQ. The CDR3 is made up of 15 amino acids. The CDR3 here is CASSLGTGVYNEQFF. The CDR3 region has the DNA TGCGCCAGCAGCTTGGGGACAGGAGTCTACAATGAGCAGTTCTTC. Variable domain in full (rest from reference TRBV5-1 and TRBJ2-1): KAGVTQTPRYLIKTRGQQVTLSCSPISGHRSVSWYQQTPGQGLQFLFEYFSETQRNKGNFPGRFSGRQFSNSRSEMNVSTLELGDSALYLCASSLGTGVYNEQFFGPGTRLTVL.

CDR3 nucleotide sequence: TGTGCCAGCAGCTTAGCGGGAGTGTCCCAGTACTTC. It specifies CASSLAGVSQYF. The J gene is TRBJ2-5, the V gene TRBV13; weak D call: TRBD2 (6 bases). The germline V gene has CDR1 PRHDT and CDR2 FYEKMQ (reference sequence). CDR3 length: 12 amino acids. V gave up 1 base and J gave up 9 bases, with 9 bases separating them.

The J gene is TRBJ2-1, the V gene TRBV6-5, with a tentative D call TRBD1 (6 bases). The CDR3 is 14 residues long. V dropped 2 bases and J dropped 6 bases, with 11 bases sitting between them. Germline CDR1 and CDR2: MNHEY and SVGAGI. CDR3 DNA: TGTGCCAGCAGTTACGGACAGTGGTCCAATGAGCAGTTCTTC. Translating gives CASSYGQWSNEQFF.